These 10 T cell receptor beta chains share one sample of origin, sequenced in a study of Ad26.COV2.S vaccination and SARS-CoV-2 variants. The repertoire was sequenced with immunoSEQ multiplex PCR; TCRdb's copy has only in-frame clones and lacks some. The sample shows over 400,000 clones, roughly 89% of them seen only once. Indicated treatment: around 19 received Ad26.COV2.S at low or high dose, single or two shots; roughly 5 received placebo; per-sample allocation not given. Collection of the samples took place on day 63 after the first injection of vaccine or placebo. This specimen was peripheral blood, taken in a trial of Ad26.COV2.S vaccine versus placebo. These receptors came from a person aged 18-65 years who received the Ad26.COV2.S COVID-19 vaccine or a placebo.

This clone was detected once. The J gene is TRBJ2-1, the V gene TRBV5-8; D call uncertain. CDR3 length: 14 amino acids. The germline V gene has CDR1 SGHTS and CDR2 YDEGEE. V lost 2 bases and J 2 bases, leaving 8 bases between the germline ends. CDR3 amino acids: CASSLDGTYNEQFF. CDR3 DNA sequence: TGTGCCAGCAGCTTAGACGGTACCTACAATGAGCAGTTCTTC.

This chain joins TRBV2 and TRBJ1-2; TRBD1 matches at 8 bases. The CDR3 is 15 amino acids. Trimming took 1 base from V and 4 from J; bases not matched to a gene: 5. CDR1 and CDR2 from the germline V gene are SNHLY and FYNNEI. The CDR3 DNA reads TGTGCCAGCAGTGAAGGGACAGGGAGCCGCTATGGCTACACCTTC. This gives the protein CASSEGTGSRYGYTF.

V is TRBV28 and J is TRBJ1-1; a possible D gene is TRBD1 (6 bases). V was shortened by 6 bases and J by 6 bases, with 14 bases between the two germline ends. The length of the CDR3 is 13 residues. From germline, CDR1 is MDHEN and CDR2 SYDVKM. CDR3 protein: CASRLGGIAEAFF. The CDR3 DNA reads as TGTGCCAGCAGGTTAGGGGGAATCGCTGAAGCTTTCTTT. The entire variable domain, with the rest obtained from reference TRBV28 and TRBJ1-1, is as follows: DVKVTQSSRYLVKRTGEKVFLECVQDMDHENMFWYRQDPGLGLRLIYFSYDVKMKEKGDIPEGYSVSREKKERFSLILESASTNQTSMYLCASRLGGIAEAFFGQGTRLTVV.

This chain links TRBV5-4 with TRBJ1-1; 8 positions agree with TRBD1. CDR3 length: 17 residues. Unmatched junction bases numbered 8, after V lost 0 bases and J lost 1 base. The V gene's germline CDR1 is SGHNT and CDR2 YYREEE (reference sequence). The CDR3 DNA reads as TGTGCCAGCAGCTTGGGCGTACGAGACAGGGGGAACACTGAAGCTTTCTTT. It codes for CASSLGVRDRGNTEAFF.

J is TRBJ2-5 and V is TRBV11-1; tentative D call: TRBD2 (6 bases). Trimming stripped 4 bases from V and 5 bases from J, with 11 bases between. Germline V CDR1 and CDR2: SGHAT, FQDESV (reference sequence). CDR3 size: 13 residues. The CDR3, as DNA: TGTGCCAGCAGCTCGACTAGTACGGAGACCCAGTACTTC. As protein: CASSSTSTETQYF.

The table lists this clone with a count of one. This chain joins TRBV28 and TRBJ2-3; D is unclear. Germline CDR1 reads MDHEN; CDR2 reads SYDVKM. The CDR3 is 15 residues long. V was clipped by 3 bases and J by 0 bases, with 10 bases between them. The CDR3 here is CASSLVVGSTDTQYF. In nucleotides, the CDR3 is TGTGCCAGCAGTTTGGTCGTAGGTAGCACAGATACGCAGTATTTT.

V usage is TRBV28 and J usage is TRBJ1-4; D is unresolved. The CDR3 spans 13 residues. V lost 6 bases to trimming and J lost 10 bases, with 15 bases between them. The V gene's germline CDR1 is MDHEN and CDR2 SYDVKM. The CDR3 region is CASSRRVRGKLFF. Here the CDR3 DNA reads TGTGCCAGCAGCCGTCGGGTCCGGGGAAAACTGTTTTTT.

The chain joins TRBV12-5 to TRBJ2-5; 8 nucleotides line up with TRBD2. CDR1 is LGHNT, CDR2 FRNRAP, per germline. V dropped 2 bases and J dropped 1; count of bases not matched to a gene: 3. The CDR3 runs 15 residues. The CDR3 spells CASGLTSGGQETQYF. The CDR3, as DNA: TGTGCTAGTGGTTTGACCAGCGGGGGCCAAGAGACCCAGTACTTC.

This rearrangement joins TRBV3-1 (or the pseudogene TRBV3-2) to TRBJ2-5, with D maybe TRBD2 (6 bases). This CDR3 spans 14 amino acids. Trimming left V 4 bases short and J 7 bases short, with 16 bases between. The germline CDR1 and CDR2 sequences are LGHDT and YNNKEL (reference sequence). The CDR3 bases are TGTGCCAGCAGCCTGGGGACTCTCGAGGGGACCCAGTACTTC. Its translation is CASSLGTLEGTQYF.

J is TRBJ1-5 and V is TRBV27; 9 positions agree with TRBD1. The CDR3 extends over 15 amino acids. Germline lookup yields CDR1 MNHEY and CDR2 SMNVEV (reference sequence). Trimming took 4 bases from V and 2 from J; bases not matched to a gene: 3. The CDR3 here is CASSYGQGRNQPQHF. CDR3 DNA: TGTGCCAGCAGTTACGGACAGGGGCGCAATCAGCCCCAGCATTTT.